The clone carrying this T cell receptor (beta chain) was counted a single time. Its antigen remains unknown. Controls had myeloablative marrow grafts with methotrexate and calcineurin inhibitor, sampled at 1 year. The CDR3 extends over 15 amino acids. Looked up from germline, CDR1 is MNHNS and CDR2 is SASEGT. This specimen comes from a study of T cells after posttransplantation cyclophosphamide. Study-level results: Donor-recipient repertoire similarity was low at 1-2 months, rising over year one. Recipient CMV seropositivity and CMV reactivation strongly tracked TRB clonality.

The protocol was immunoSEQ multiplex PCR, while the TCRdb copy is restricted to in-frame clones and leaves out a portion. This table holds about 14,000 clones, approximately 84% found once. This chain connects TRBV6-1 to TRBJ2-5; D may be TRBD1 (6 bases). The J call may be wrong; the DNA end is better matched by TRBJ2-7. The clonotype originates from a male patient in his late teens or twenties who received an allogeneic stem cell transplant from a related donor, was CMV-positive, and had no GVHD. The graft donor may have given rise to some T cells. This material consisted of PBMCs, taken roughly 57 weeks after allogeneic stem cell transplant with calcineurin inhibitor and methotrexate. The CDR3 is CASSVTGTTSYEQYF. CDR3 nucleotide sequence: TGTGCCAGCAGCGTCACAGGGACGACATCCTACGAGCAGTACTTC.